This T cell receptor beta chain was profiled in a study of T cells in Graves' hyperthyroidism and ophthalmopathy. General study points: Most expanded thyroid clonotypes above 0.001 also appeared in blood. Ophthalmopathy was predicted by the model a median of roughly 6.7 months ahead of onset.

The CDR3 length is 13 residues. The germline V gene has CDR1 MNHNS and CDR2 SASEGT. Trimming stripped 3 bases from V and 6 bases from J, with 11 bases between. This clonotype has a count of ten or more. What it recognizes is unknown. The investigators amplified TCR beta CDR3 regions from RNA transcripts. During a first-round RT-PCR of the TCR CDR3, the HTBI primer set was used. One entry per CDR3 protein, called by TCRdb with MiXCR from the multiplex PCR reads. The sample shows roughly 600,000 distinct CDR3 sequences, 13% to 15% of them seen only once. Patients showing uncontrolled infection, other autoimmune disease, pregnancy or lactation were ineligible.

The sequence derives from a woman in her forties or fifties with Graves' ophthalmopathy. The gene calls are TRBV6-1 and TRBJ1-2; TRBD1 is a possible D gene (5 bases). The sample comprised blood. The chain's CDR3 is CASSENRIDGYTF. As DNA, the CDR3 is TGTGCCAGCAGTGAGAACAGGATCGATGGCTACACCTTC.